One and the same sample provided the 15 T cell receptor beta chains below, sequenced in a study of blood T cell repertoires in COVID-19. Produced via immunoSEQ multiplex PCR; TCRdb's table is partial and in-frame only. The table lists hundreds of thousands of clones, approximately 86% of them singletons, with approximately 2.9% in the top ten. Sequenced sample: peripheral blood. The origin of the receptors is a human donor in a cohort sampled during active COVID-19.

This clone was picked up one time. Here the CDR3 DNA reads TGTGCCAGCAGCAAGACTAGCGGGAGGTCCTACGAGCAGTACTTC. Translated, it gives CASSKTSGRSYEQYF. This sequence joins TRBV7-2 and TRBJ2-7; TRBD2 matches 13 bases. From germline, CDR1 is SGHTA and CDR2 FQGNSA. The V and J ends lost 5 bases and 1 base, in that order; junction bases with no gene match: 2. This CDR3 spans 15 amino acids.

This chain links TRBV7-9 with TRBJ2-5; TRBD2 is a possible D gene (6 bases). The CDR3 contains 14 residues. Germline V CDR1 and CDR2: SEHNR, FQNEAQ (reference sequence). Trimming stripped 5 bases from V and 5 bases from J, with 15 bases between. The DNA for the CDR3 is TGTGCCAGCAGCGTCCCGGGGGTGGCCGAGACCCAGTACTTC. Translating it yields CASSVPGVAETQYF.

This rearrangement joins TRBV18 to TRBJ1-4; D not resolved. Trimming took off 3 bases at V and 5 bases at J, with 16 bases between the two ends. CDR1 is KGHSH and CDR2 is LQKENI in the germline V gene. This CDR3 is built from 16 residues. CDR3 in amino acids: CASSPFQRTPNEKLFF. The CDR3 DNA follows: TGTGCCAGCTCACCCTTCCAGCGGACCCCCAATGAAAAACTGTTTTTT.

This chain connects TRBV6-5 to TRBJ1-5, with D perhaps matching TRBD1 (6 bases). CDR1 and CDR2 (germline): MNHEY, SVGAGI. This CDR3 comprises 13 residues. V lost 6 bases and J 3 bases, leaving 9 bases between the germline ends. CDR3 bases: TGTGCCAGCAGACGGGACATCAATCAGCCCCAGCATTTT. Its translation is CASRRDINQPQHF.

The V and J genes are TRBV30 and TRBJ2-1; D may be TRBD2 (7 bases). In germline, CDR1 is GTSNPN, CDR2 SVGIG (reference sequence). CDR3 length: 15 residues. V was pared by 4 bases and J by 5 bases, with 18 bases between. CDR3 sequence: CAWNPAGQINNEQFF. The CDR3 coding sequence is TGTGCCTGGAACCCAGCGGGACAAATAAACAATGAGCAGTTCTTC.

The chain recombines TRBV6-5 with TRBJ1-1, with D maybe TRBD1 (5 bases). In germline, CDR1 is MNHEY, CDR2 SVGAGI. CDR3 length equals 16 residues. The V and J ends lost 4 bases and 0 bases respectively, with 15 bases between them. DNA for the CDR3: TGTGCCAGCAGTTTAGGTGACAGTATCATGAACACTGAAGCTTTCTTT. Protein sequence: CASSLGDSIMNTEAFF.

The chain is built from TRBV19 and TRBJ1-5, with D unresolved. Germline-derived CDR1 and CDR2 are LNHDA and SQIVND (reference sequence). Trimming took 3 bases from V and 5 from J, leaving 11 bases between them. The CDR3 spans 14 residues. This CDR3 is CASSIRGSDQPQHF. The DNA of the CDR3 is TGTGCCAGTAGTATTCGAGGTTCCGATCAGCCCCAGCATTTT.

The chain has TRBV4-1 and TRBJ1-2; the match to TRBD1 covers 9 bases. There are 16 residues in the CDR3. The V segment lost 3 bases and the J segment 2 bases; nucleotides outside the gene matches: 7. Germline-derived CDR1 and CDR2 are MGHRA and YSYEKL. The CDR3 is CASSHRPGTGNYGYTF. The CDR3 coding sequence is TGCGCCAGCAGCCACCGACCCGGGACAGGGAACTATGGCTACACCTTC.

This clone appeared a single time. J is TRBJ2-7 and V is TRBV5-1, with TRBD1 matching 9 bases. From germline, CDR1 is SGHRS and CDR2 YFSETQ. J lost 5 bases, V lost 4 bases, and 7 bases had no gene match. The CDR3 is made up of 14 amino acids. The CDR3 DNA reads TGCGCCAGCAGCCCGGGACAGGGTGGCGACGAGCAGTACTTC. Translation: CASSPGQGGDEQYF.

The chain couples TRBV27 to TRBJ2-3, with 12 bases identical to TRBD2. Germline V CDR1 and CDR2: MNHEY, SMNVEV (reference sequence). The CDR3 contains 15 residues. The V gene end was trimmed by 2 bases and the J gene end by 12 bases; junction bases not matched to a gene: 9. CDR3 sequence (DNA): TGTGCCAGCAGTTTAGTCCCTAGACTAGCGGGGGATCAGTATTTT. Residues: CASSLVPRLAGDQYF.

The chain links TRBV18 to TRBJ2-1, with D possibly being TRBD2 (6 bases). The germline gives CDR1 KGHSH, CDR2 LQKENI. The CDR3 is 17 amino acids. Trimming pared 2 bases from V and 0 bases from J, leaving 14 bases between. CDR3 DNA sequence: TGTGCCAGCTCACCATCGGAGGGAGAGTACTCCTACAATGAGCAGTTCTTC. This gives the protein CASSPSEGEYSYNEQFF.

The chain carries TRBV27 and TRBJ2-2, with 8 nucleotides matching TRBD2. The CDR3 is 15 residues long. Trimming at V came to 7 bases and at J to 4 bases, leaving 8 bases not matched to a gene. Germline-derived CDR1 and CDR2 are MNHEY and SMNVEV (reference sequence). The CDR3 spells CASMGLAGGTGELFF. The CDR3 DNA reads as TGTGCCAGCATGGGCCTGGCGGGGGGCACCGGGGAGCTGTTTTTT.

This clone was detected only once. V gene TRBV11-2 combines with J gene TRBJ2-7, with a tentative D call TRBD1 (5 bases). Germline V gene data show CDR1 as SGHAT and CDR2 as FQNNGV. V dropped 0 bases and J dropped 5 bases, with 11 bases sitting between them. This CDR3 is 14 amino acids long. The CDR3 region is CASSLDQAGHEQYF. CDR3 sequence (DNA): TGTGCCAGCAGCTTAGATCAGGCAGGGCACGAGCAGTACTTC.

The CDR3 coding sequence is TGTGCCACCAGCAGAGAAGTAGGCGGTCTGGCTAACTATGGCTACACCTTC. This sequence encodes CATSREVGGLANYGYTF. The rearrangement joins TRBV15 to TRBJ1-2; no definite D call. V dropped 0 bases and J dropped 0 bases, with 14 bases sitting between them. CDR1 is LNHNV and CDR2 is YYDKDF in the germline V gene (reference sequence). This CDR3 has 17 residues.

In this sample, this clone turned up once. V is TRBV10-3 and J is TRBJ2-1; 11 bases align to TRBD1. Germline CDR1 ENHRY, CDR2 SYGVKD. Trimming removed 10 bases from V and 6 bases from J; junction bases left unmatched: 11. The CDR3 runs to 15 residues. CDR3 amino acids: CATENGDRGGNEQFF. CDR3 coding DNA: TGTGCCACCGAAAATGGGGACAGGGGGGGCAATGAGCAGTTCTTC.